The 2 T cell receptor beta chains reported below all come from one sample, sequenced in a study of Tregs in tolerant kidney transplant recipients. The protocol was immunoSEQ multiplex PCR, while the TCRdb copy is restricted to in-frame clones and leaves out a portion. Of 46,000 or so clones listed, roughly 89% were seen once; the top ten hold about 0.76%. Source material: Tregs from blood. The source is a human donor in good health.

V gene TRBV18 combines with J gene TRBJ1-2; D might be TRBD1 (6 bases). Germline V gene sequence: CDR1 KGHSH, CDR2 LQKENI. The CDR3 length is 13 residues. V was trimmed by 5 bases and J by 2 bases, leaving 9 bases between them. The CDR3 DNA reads TGTGCCAGCTCATGGGACAAGAACTATGGCTACACCTTC. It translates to CASSWDKNYGYTF.

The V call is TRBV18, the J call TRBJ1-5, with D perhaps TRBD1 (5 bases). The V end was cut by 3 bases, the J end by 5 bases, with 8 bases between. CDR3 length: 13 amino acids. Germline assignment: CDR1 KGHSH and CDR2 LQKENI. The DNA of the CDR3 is TGTGCCAGCTCACCGCAGGGATATCAGCCCCAGCATTTT. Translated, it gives CASSPQGYQPQHF.